This T cell receptor beta chain was found in a study of shared clonotypes between healthy human individuals. At the deep level, the assay was run. Generated by immunoSEQ multiplex PCR, the TCRdb table keeps only in-frame clones and is missing some. Of about 1.5 million clones in the sample, 98% are singletons; the top ten hold roughly 0.4%. The study, taken as a whole, reports: The diversity represented, both genetic and in exposure history, was limited by few donors.

The CDR3 sequence is 18 residues long. CDR1 is SGHRS and CDR2 is YFSETQ in the germline V gene. J was trimmed by 0 bases and V by 4 bases; bases with no gene match: 10. A note on this clone: What it binds is unknown.

The sample consisted of naive CD4+ T cells sorted from blood. As for subset: CD45RA+ positively selected. The J gene is TRBJ2-4, the V gene TRBV5-1, with TRBD1 identical over 10 bases. The sequence was collected from a man aged 30 to 45 in good health. CDR3 in DNA: TGCGCCAGCAGCAAGGACAGGGGGTACGAAACAGCCAAAAACATTCAGTACTTC. Translated, it gives CASSKDRGYETAKNIQYF.